This T cell receptor (beta chain) appears in the sequencing data of a study of regulatory T cells in long-lasting Graves disease. Whole-study findings and limits: Persistent disease favored TRBV28, TRBJ1-2 and TRBJ2-5.

The time point denotes: newly diagnosed GD, antithyroid drugs for less than 3 months. Isolated PBMC RNA provided the starting material for the TCR library. In its sample, this clonotype was seen many times. What it binds is not known. The V gene's germline CDR1 is SQVTM and CDR2 ANQGSEA. CDR3 length: 8 residues. V lost 2 bases and J 14 bases, leaving 6 bases between the germline ends. Researchers made TCR beta libraries by using iRepertoire HTBI primers and running Arm-PCR on CDR3 regions. TCRdb reprocessed the multiplex PCR reads via MiXCR and lists one record per CDR3 protein. The sample yields a few hundred thousand distinct CDR3 sequences, 16% seen once. The same data also went into a second study, on T cells in Graves' hyperthyroidism and ophthalmopathy. In that study: First-round RT-PCR with HTBI primers amplified the TCR CDR3 region.

This clonotype was sampled from a middle-aged man with Graves disease. The V gene is TRBV29-1, the J gene TRBJ1-1; D possibly corresponds to TRBD1 (6 bases). Sample: peripheral blood mononuclear cells (PBMCs), taken at new diagnosis, from a patient treated with antithyroid drugs. In nucleotides, the CDR3 is TGCAGCGTTGAAAGGGGGTTCTTT. Residues: CSVERGFF.